The source of this TCR beta chain is a study of CD8+ T cells in alopecia areata. This CDR3 is 12 amino acids long. The V gene's germline CDR1 is LNHDA and CDR2 SQIVND (reference sequence). Between the trimmed V and J ends, which lost 6 bases and 3 bases, there was a span of 8 bases. RNA extraction was followed by reverse transcription into cDNA, which acted as the sequencing template. Only in-frame clones appear in the TCRdb table, and some are missing; sequencing was by immunoSEQ multiplex PCR. The sample records roughly 150,000 clones, approximately 60% being singletons. Study-level points and caveats: There were also resident alphabeta T cells of normal skin sequenced in scalp samples.

Starting from PBMCs, sorting isolated CD4+ and CD8+ T cells. A few counts support this clone. Its antigen remains unidentified. This chain uses TRBV19 with TRBJ2-5; a possible D gene is TRBD1 (6 bases). The sequence was collected from a human donor in good health. The sequencing input was CD4+ T cells sorted from blood. In DNA form, the CDR3 reads TGTGCCAGTAGGGACAGAAAAGAGACCCAGTACTTC. Translation gives CASRDRKETQYF.